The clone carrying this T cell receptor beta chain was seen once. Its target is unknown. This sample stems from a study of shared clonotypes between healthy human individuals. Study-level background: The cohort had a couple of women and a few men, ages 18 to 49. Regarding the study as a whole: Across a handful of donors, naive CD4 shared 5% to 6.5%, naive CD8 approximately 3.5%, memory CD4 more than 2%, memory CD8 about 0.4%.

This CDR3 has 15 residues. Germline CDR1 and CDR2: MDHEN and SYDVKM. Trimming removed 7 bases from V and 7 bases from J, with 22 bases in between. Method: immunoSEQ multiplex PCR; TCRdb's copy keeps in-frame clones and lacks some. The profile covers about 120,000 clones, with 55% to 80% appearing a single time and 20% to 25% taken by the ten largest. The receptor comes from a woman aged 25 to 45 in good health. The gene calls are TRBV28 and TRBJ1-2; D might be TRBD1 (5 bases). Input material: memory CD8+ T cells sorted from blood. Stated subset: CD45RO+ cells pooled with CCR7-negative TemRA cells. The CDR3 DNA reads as TGTGCCAGCAATTCCCGGGACCTCTCAAAAGGTGGCTACACCTTC. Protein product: CASNSRDLSKGGYTF.